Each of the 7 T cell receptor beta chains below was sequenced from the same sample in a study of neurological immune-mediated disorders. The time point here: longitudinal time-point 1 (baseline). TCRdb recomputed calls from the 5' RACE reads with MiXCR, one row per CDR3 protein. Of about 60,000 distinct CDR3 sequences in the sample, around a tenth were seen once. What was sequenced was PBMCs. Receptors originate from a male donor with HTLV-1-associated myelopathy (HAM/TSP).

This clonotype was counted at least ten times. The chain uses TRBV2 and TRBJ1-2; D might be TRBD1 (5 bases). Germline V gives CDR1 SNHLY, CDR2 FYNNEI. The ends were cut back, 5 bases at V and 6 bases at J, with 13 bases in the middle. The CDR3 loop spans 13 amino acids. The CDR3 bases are TGTGCCAGCAGTCGGGACCGCCTCGATGGCTACACCTTC. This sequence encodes CASSRDRLDGYTF.

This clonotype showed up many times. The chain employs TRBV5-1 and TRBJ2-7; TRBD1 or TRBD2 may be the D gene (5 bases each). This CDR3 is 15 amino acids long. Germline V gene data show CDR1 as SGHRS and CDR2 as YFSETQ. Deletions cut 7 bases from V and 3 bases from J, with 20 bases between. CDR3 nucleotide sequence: TGCGCCAGCGAGACCGGATGGGACGGAAACTACGAGCAGTACTTC. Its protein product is CASETGWDGNYEQYF.

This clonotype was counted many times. The CDR3 spells CARPSLQPQHF. CDR3 nucleotide sequence: TGCGCCAGACCCTCCCTTCAGCCCCAGCATTTT. This chain links TRBV10-2 with TRBJ1-5; D not certain. CDR1 and CDR2 (germline): WSHSY, SAAADI. The CDR3 contains 11 residues. The V end was cut by 9 bases, the J end by 6 bases, with 9 bases between.

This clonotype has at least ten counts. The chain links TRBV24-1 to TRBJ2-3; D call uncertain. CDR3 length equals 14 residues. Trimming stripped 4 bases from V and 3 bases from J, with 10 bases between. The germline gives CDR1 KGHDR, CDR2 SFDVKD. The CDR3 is CATSDPDRTDTQYF. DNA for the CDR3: TGTGCCACCAGTGACCCTGACCGAACAGATACGCAGTATTTT.

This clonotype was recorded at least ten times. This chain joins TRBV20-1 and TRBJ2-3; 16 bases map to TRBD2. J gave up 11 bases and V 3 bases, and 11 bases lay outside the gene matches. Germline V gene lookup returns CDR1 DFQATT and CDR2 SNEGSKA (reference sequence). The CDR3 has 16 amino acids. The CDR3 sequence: CSARNPGTSGGVGQYF. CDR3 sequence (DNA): TGCAGTGCTAGGAACCCAGGGACTAGCGGGGGGGTAGGGCAGTATTTT.

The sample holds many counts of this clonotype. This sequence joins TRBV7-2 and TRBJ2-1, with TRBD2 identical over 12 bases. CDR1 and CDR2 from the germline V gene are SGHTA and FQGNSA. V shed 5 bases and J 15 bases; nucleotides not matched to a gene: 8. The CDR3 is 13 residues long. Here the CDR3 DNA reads TGTGCCAGCAGCCCCCGACTAGCGGGGGCGGGGTTCTTC. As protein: CASSPRLAGAGFF.

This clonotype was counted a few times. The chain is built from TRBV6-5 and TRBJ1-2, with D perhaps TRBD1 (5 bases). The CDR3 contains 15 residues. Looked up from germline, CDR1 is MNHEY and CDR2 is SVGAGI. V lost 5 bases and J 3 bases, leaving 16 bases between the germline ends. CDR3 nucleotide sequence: TGTGCCAGCAGTGAGGACAACCGGGACGACTATGGCTACACCTTC. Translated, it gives CASSEDNRDDYGYTF.